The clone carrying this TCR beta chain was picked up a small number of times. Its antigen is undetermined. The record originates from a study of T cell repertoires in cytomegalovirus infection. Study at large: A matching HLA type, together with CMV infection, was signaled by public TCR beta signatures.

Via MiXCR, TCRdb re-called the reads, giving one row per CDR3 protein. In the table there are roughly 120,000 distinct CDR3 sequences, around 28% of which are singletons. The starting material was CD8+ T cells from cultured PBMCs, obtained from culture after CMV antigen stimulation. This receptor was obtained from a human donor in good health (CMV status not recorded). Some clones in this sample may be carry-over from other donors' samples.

The CDR3 sequence: CASTPRRAETQYF. CDR3 coding DNA: TGTGCCAGCACCCCACGGAGGGCAGAGACCCAGTACTTC. The chain couples TRBV7-9 to TRBJ2-5; perhaps TRBD2 as D (6 bases). V shed 7 bases and J shed 4 bases, with 13 bases lying between them. This CDR3 region has 13 residues. Germline CDR1 reads SEHNR; CDR2 reads FQNEAQ (reference sequence).